This T cell receptor beta chain was obtained from a study of OX40 agonist ivuxolimab in advanced cancers. Context from the whole study: Ivuxolimab was a fully human IgG2 agonistic monoclonal antibody targeting the costimulatory receptor OX40 (CD134). Of the roughly 52 patients in dose escalation, about 20 had hepatocellular carcinoma, about 15 had melanoma, 9 had renal cell carcinoma and 9 had head and neck cancer. In the dose-escalation cohort, 82.7% of patients were male, and the mean age was around 60 years, with a range of roughly 20 to 79. Partial responses occurred in three dose-escalation patients: two with cutaneous melanoma and one with hepatocellular carcinoma. Patients were allowed to have had prior anti-PD-1, anti-PD-L1 or anti-CTLA-4 therapy, and approximately 41% of the dose-escalation patients had previously received checkpoint inhibitors. Peripheral TCRbeta sequencing was intended to test whether TCR sequence diversity was altered and clonal T-cell expansion was caused by ivuxolimab. The paper reports the monotherapy dose-escalation portion (N of about 47 patients) of the phase I ivuxolimab trial. Intravenous ivuxolimab was administered to patients every 2 weeks at six dose levels: 0.01, 0.1, 0.3, 1.5, 3 and 10 mg/kg.

To note about this clone: Its target antigen remains unknown. Base qualities were left out, and no much larger clone turns up one base away.

CDR1 and CDR2 were assigned from the germline V gene as SGHVS and FNYEAQ. Trimming leaves V shorter by 0 bases and J shorter by 0 bases, with the junction holding 5 bases beyond the gene matches. The CDR3 holds 18 amino acids from the cysteine to the phenylalanine. Only the CDR3 part of the read is kept: 54 bases, read in frame from the first base. The full study reports these points: Partial responders in the 0.1-3.0 mg/kg groups had among the lowest normalized peripheral clonal expansion, especially among CD8+ T cells. Low levels of normalized T-cell clonal expansion were also seen in some nonresponding patients. At doses from 0.1 to 3.0 mg/kg, clonal expansion was seen in both CD4+ and CD8+ blood T cells between baseline and week 6. After ivuxolimab, more expanded clones were found on average in CD8+ T cells than in CD4+ T cells. The antigen specificity of the peripheral T cells that underwent clonal expansion was not determined.

Genomic DNA was isolated from the sorted cells so that the TCRbeta CDR3 region could be sequenced. TCRbeta CDR3 regions were sequenced using the immunoSEQ Assay. Here the immuneACCESS table is served through TCRdb, limited to in-frame sequences with V and J called. Missing clones are a known gap in these copies; in checked studies unresolved V genes cover under half, and the rest lacks a known reason. This sample is represented by 55,000 or so clones; 75% to 90% of them were singletons. The top ten clones comprise roughly 15% of the sample. Patients with autoimmune disease history or receiving systemic immunosuppression were excluded from the trial. In every dose cohort, peripheral blood was drawn for TCR sequencing at baseline, cycle 4 day 1, and cycle 7 day 1. The samples were taken from a phase I, first-in-human, multicenter, open-label dose-escalation trial of ivuxolimab. Adults with locally advanced or metastatic head and neck squamous cell, hepatocellular, melanoma or renal cell carcinoma were enrolled in the trial. Before TCR sequencing, CD4+ and CD8+ T cells were separately sorted from peripheral blood.

This receptor chain uses TRBV7-6 and TRBJ2-1, with 10 junctional bases fitting TRBD2. The sequences come from CD4+ or CD8+ T cells sorted from blood, collected in a trial of the OX40 agonist ivuxolimab. This TCR came from an adult with an advanced solid tumor such as melanoma, head and neck, liver or kidney cancer. The nucleotide sequence reads TGTGCCAGCAGCTTAGCGACTAGCGGGTTAAGCTCCTACAATGAGCAGTTCTTC. The resulting protein is CASSLATSGLSSYNEQFF.